The 8 T cell receptor beta chains below all came from one sample that was sequenced in a study of shared clonotypes between healthy human individuals. Produced via immunoSEQ multiplex PCR; TCRdb's table is partial and in-frame only. The sample comprises roughly 680,000 clones, roughly 72% of which are singletons, and about 1.8% rests with the top ten. The sample was memory CD4+ T cells sorted from blood. Sample subset: CD45RA-negative fraction. These receptors came from a woman younger than 45 in good health.

V is TRBV2 and J is TRBJ2-1; 9 nucleotides line up with TRBD2. The CDR3 runs 13 residues. V lost 3 bases and J lost 15; bases outside the gene matches: 9. The V gene's germline CDR1 is SNHLY and CDR2 FYNNEI. CDR3 in DNA: TGTGCCAGCAGTGATTACTCTAGCGGGAAATTGTTCTTC. As protein: CASSDYSSGKLFF.

The rearrangement links TRBV7-2 to TRBJ2-5; D not resolved. The CDR3 runs to 14 residues. The ends were cut back, 3 bases at V and 1 base at J, with 9 bases in the middle. Germline V CDR1 and CDR2: SGHTA, FQGNSA. The CDR3 nucleotides are TGTGCCAGCAGCTTGCCGCCGGTCCAAGAGACCCAGTACTTC. The encoded protein is CASSLPPVQETQYF.

The chain couples TRBV19 to TRBJ2-1; TRBD1 is a possible D gene (7 bases). The CDR3 extends over 13 amino acids. V lost 6 bases, J lost 11 bases, and 17 bases lay in between. Germline V lookup: CDR1 LNHDA, CDR2 SQIVND (reference sequence). The CDR3 reads CASRGPQGGKQFF. CDR3 coding DNA: TGTGCCAGTAGGGGGCCGCAGGGGGGAAAGCAGTTCTTC. The whole variable domain, remainder taken from reference TRBV19 and TRBJ2-1, is DGGITQSPKYLFRKEGQNVTLSCEQNLNHDAMYWYRQDPGQGLRLIYYSQIVNDFQKGDIAEGYSVSREKKESFPLTVTSAQKNPTAFYLCASRGPQGGKQFFGPGTRLTVL.

V is TRBV7-3 and J is TRBJ2-2, with D maybe TRBD1 (5 bases). Per germline, CDR1 SGHTA and CDR2 FQGTGA. V was clipped by 4 bases and J by 7 bases, with 13 bases between them. This CDR3 contains 14 residues. For the CDR3, the DNA is TGTGCCAGCAGCTGGAACCAGGGTGGCGGGGAGCTGTTTTTT. Translating it yields CASSWNQGGGELFF. Full variable domain (rest looked up from reference TRBV7-3 and TRBJ2-2): GAGVSQTPSNKVTEKGKYVELRCDPISGHTALYWYRQSLGQGPEFLIYFQGTGAADDSGLPNDRFFAVRPEGSVSTLKIQRTERGDSAVYLCASSWNQGGGELFFGEGSRLTVL.

The V and J genes are TRBV7-2 and TRBJ2-7; TRBD1 aligns across 7 bases. The CDR3 extends over 15 amino acids. V dropped 5 bases and J dropped 0; count of bases not matched to a gene: 7. Germline lookup yields CDR1 SGHTA and CDR2 FQGNSA. CDR3 DNA sequence: TGTGCCAGCAGCGCCCCGGGACAGTTCTCCTACGAGCAGTACTTC. Its protein is CASSAPGQFSYEQYF.

The genes are TRBV28 and TRBJ2-5; the D gene is possibly TRBD1 (6 bases). This CDR3 is 15 amino acids long. The germline V and J ends were trimmed by 5 bases and 1 base, with 14 bases remaining between them. Germline V gene data show CDR1 as MDHEN and CDR2 as SYDVKM. The CDR3: CASSIQRTVQETQYF. For the CDR3, the DNA is TGTGCCAGCAGTATCCAGCGGACAGTCCAAGAGACCCAGTACTTC.

V gene TRBV19 combines with J gene TRBJ1-1, with a tentative D call TRBD1 (6 bases). The CDR3 has 13 residues. Trimming left V 2 bases short and J 4 bases short, with 8 bases between. CDR1 is LNHDA and CDR2 is SQIVND in the germline V gene (reference sequence). In nucleotides, the CDR3 is TGTGCCAGTAGTATAAGAGGGGGCACTGAAGCTTTCTTT. Protein: CASSIRGGTEAFF. The complete variable domain, with remaining parts taken from reference TRBV19 and TRBJ1-1, reads DGGITQSPKYLFRKEGQNVTLSCEQNLNHDAMYWYRQDPGQGLRLIYYSQIVNDFQKGDIAEGYSVSREKKESFPLTVTSAQKNPTAFYLCASSIRGGTEAFFGQGTRLTVV.

This clone was counted between two and nine times. The chain combines TRBV11-1 with TRBJ2-1; 10 nucleotides match TRBD2. This CDR3 is 16 amino acids long. The trim removed 2 bases at V and 3 bases at J, leaving 4 bases unmatched. Germline loops: CDR1 SGHAT, CDR2 FQDESV (reference sequence). This CDR3 reads CASSLFLAGGYNEQFF. In DNA form, the CDR3 reads TGTGCCAGCAGCTTATTCTTAGCGGGAGGCTACAATGAGCAGTTCTTC.